A selection of T cell receptor beta chains follows, all from one sample in a study of cytomegalovirus exposure and HLA in healthy donors. Sequenced by immunoSEQ multiplex PCR; TCRdb stores in-frame clones only, minus some. The table lists approximately 110,000 clones, 70% to 80% of them singletons. Source material: PBMCs. The receptor set was obtained from a man under 40 in good health and CMV-seronegative. Each CDR3 is given with its conserved first and last residue. D genes are given only for firm matches. Expanded clones are given a class, and other clones once, few, many or no size at all.

>TRBV15|NA|TRBJ2-3|TRBD2
TGTGCCACCAGCAGTCCGGGAGGGGGGCTGGATACGCAGTATTTT
CATSSPGGGLDTQYF
>TRBV30|NA|TRBJ1-2|NA
TGTGCCTGGAGTGGAACATTTTCTGGCTACACCTTC
CAWSGTFSGYTF
>TRBV5-1|few|TRBJ1-4|TRBD1
TGCGCCAGCAGCTTGGAGGGACAGGGAAATGAAAAACTGTTTTTT
CASSLEGQGNEKLFF
>TRBV19|NA|TRBJ2-7|TRBD1
TGTGCCAGTAGGGGCCACCCCGGGACAGGTAGCTACGAGCAGTACTTC
CASRGHPGTGSYEQYF
>TRBV4-1|NA|TRBJ1-2|TRBD1
TGCGCCAGCAGCCAAACCGGGACAGACTATGGCTACACCTTC
CASSQTGTDYGYTF
>TRBV5-1|NA|TRBJ2-1|TRBD2
TGCGCCAGCAGCTTGGAAGCGGGGGGGCCGTCCCATGAGCAGTTCTTC
CASSLEAGGPSHEQFF
>TRBV7-9|few|TRBJ1-1|NA
TGTTCCAGCAGCTTAGTTTTTATGAACACTGAAGCTTTCTTT
CSSSLVFMNTEAFF
>TRBV5-4|NA|TRBJ2-7|TRBD2
TGTGCCAGCAGCTTGGGACTAGCGGTGACACGCGCCTACGAGCAGTACTTC
CASSLGLAVTRAYEQYF
>TRBV29-1|NA|TRBJ1-1|TRBD1
TGCAGCCCGAACCCGACAGGGGCGACAGCGAACACTGAAGCTTTCTTT
CSPNPTGATANTEAFF
>TRBV9|NA|TRBJ1-2|TRBD1
TGTGCCAGCAGCCCGTACCGGTTAACAGGGGGCGAAGGCTATGGCTACACCTTC
CASSPYRLTGGEGYGYTF
>TRBV9|NA|TRBJ2-5|NA
TGTGCCAGCAGCCCCCATGGGAGTCGTGAGGAGACCCAGTACTTC
CASSPHGSREETQYF
>TRBV5-4|once|TRBJ2-7|NA
TGTGCCAGCAGCCTAGGATCAGCTGATTACGAGCAGTACTTC
CASSLGSADYEQYF
>TRBV4-3|NA|TRBJ2-3|NA
TGCGCCAGCAGCCAAGAAGTCCATAGAGCGGGCCGCACAGATACGCAGTATTTT
CASSQEVHRAGRTDTQYF
>TRBV28|NA|TRBJ2-7|NA
TGTGCCAGCAGTTTCTTCACACCGGGAGAGCAGTACTTC
CASSFFTPGEQYF
>TRBV10-2|NA|TRBJ2-1|TRBD2
TGCGCCAGCAGCGACAGCCTAAGCGGGGCTTGGGAGTTCTTC
CASSDSLSGAWEFF
>TRBV13|NA|TRBJ1-1|TRBD1
TGTGCCAGCAGCTTAGGTCGGGACAGGGTCACTGAAGCTTTCTTT
CASSLGRDRVTEAFF
>TRBV7-9|once|TRBJ2-7|NA
TGTTCCAGCAGCCCCCAGGCGCGAGACGAGCAGTACTTC
CSSSPQARDEQYF
>TRBV6-5|NA|TRBJ1-2|NA
TGTGCCAGCAGTGAAGTGCCAGGGGATGGTGGCTACACCTTC
CASSEVPGDGGYTF
>TRBV9|NA|TRBJ2-7|TRBD2
TGTGCCAGCAGCGTAGCGGGGGGGTCTAGCTCCTACGAGCAGTACTTC
CASSVAGGSSSYEQYF
>TRBV10-3|NA|TRBJ2-1|TRBD2
TGTGCCATCAGTGGATCCGAGCGGGTAGCGGGAACTAATGAGCAGTTCTTC
CAISGSERVAGTNEQFF
>TRBV29-1|NA|TRBJ1-2|NA
TGCAGCGTCGGGGGGGCAGGAGGCTACACCTTC
CSVGGAGGYTF
>TRBV5-1|NA|TRBJ1-1|NA
TGCGCCAGCAGCTCAGGGTGGGAAGGCACTGAAGCTTTCTTT
CASSSGWEGTEAFF
>TRBV2|NA|TRBJ2-3|TRBD2
TGTGCCAGCTGGGCGGCGGGGACTAGCGGGATTAACACAGATACGCAGTATTTT
CASWAAGTSGINTDTQYF
>TRBV13|NA|TRBJ2-1|TRBD2
TGTGCCAGCAGCTCGGGACTAGCGGGAGCAGGCGAGCAGTTCTTC
CASSSGLAGAGEQFF
>TRBV18|NA|TRBJ1-1|NA
TGTGCCAGCTCACCCGCCGGGACACGGAGATTATCGAACACTGAAGCTTTCTTT
CASSPAGTRRLSNTEAFF
>TRBV14|NA|TRBJ2-5|NA
TGTGCCAGCGGACGGGCGGGACTAGAGACCCAGTACTTC
CASGRAGLETQYF
>TRBV19|NA|TRBJ2-3|TRBD1
TGTGCCTGCAGGGGGCGATCCACAGATACGCAGTATTTT
CACRGRSTDTQYF
>TRBV2|NA|TRBJ2-5|NA
TGTGCCAGCAAGCGGAAATGGGGAGAGACCCAGTACTTC
CASKRKWGETQYF
>TRBV2|few|TRBJ1-1|NA
TGTGCCAGCAGTGAAGCGATCGCAGGGCTCACTGAAGCTTTCTTT
CASSEAIAGLTEAFF
>TRBV30|NA|TRBJ2-7|TRBD1
TGTGCCTGGAGCCGGAACAGGGGCGAGCAGTACTTC
CAWSRNRGEQYF
>TRBV6-5|NA|TRBJ1-4|TRBD1
TGTGCCAGCAGTTACTCTACAGGGGTAAATGAAAAACTGTTTTTT
CASSYSTGVNEKLFF
>TRBV5-1|few|TRBJ2-3|TRBD1
TGCGCCAGCAGCACTGGACAGGGGGGCTCAGATACGCAGTATTTT
CASSTGQGGSDTQYF
>TRBV6-6|NA|TRBJ2-7|NA
TGTGCCAGCAGTCCCAGCGTACCGGGGGAGCAGTACTTC
CASSPSVPGEQYF
>TRBV5-8|NA|TRBJ2-1|NA
TGTGCCAGCAGTCGCGGTTTGGTATTTTTCAATGAGCAGTTCTTC
CASSRGLVFFNEQFF
>TRBV30|few|TRBJ1-6|NA
TGTGCCTGGAGTGTAAAGGCGGATTCACCCCTCCACTTT
CAWSVKADSPLHF
>TRBV5-4|NA|TRBJ2-6|NA
TGTGCCAGCAGCCAAGACGGGTCGGGGGCCAACGTCCTGACTTTC
CASSQDGSGANVLTF
>TRBV5-4|NA|TRBJ2-6|NA
TGTGCCAGCAGCTTACCGGGGTCTGGGGCCAACGTCCTGACTTTC
CASSLPGSGANVLTF
>TRBV30|NA|TRBJ1-4|NA
TGTGCCTGGAGTGTTCGCTATAATGAAAAACTGTTTTTT
CAWSVRYNEKLFF
>TRBV7-2|NA|TRBJ1-2|TRBD1
TGTGCCAGCAGCCCTAAGTCGGGACAGGGAAACTATGGCTACACCTTC
CASSPKSGQGNYGYTF
>TRBV10-3|few|TRBJ1-1|NA
TGTGCCATCAGTATACCGGGGGGCACTGAAGCTTTCTTT
CAISIPGGTEAFF
>TRBV7-6|NA|TRBJ2-1|TRBD2
TGTGCCAGCAGCTTAGGGGCTAGCGGGAGCAACAATGAGCAGTTCTTC
CASSLGASGSNNEQFF
>TRBV25-1|NA|TRBJ2-7|TRBD1
TGTGCCAGCGGCAGGACAGGGGGCTTCTACGAGCAGTACTTC
CASGRTGGFYEQYF
>TRBV6-5|many|TRBJ1-2|NA
TGTGCCAGCAGAACAGGTCCGGTCTATGGCTACACCTTC
CASRTGPVYGYTF
>TRBV6-6|few|TRBJ1-1|NA
TGTGCCAGCAGTTCCGGGGGTAGAGCTTTCTTT
CASSSGGRAFF
>TRBV5-1|NA|TRBJ2-3|NA
TGCGCCAGCAGCTTGGTGGCAGGGGGCACAGATACGCAGTATTTT
CASSLVAGGTDTQYF
>TRBV5-1|few|TRBJ2-3|NA
TGCGCCAGCAGCTTGGGCGCGACTTCCCTCGGCACAGATACGCAGTATTTT
CASSLGATSLGTDTQYF
>TRBV25-1|NA|TRBJ2-6|NA
TGTGCCAGCAGTGAATTTGAGCGGGCTCTCTCTGGGGCCAACGTCCTGACTTTC
CASSEFERALSGANVLTF
>TRBV7-2|NA|TRBJ2-7|TRBD2
TGTGCCAGCAGCCTGGGTGCGGTAGCGGGCCCCTACGAGCAGTACTTC
CASSLGAVAGPYEQYF
>TRBV6-5|NA|TRBJ1-5|TRBD1
TGTGCCAGCAGTTACTCAACAGGGGGCGATCAGCCCCAGCATTTT
CASSYSTGGDQPQHF
>TRBV29-1|few|TRBJ2-7|NA
TGCAGCGCGAGGGCTTCCTACGAGCAGTACTTC
CSARASYEQYF
>TRBV18|NA|TRBJ1-5|NA
TGTGCCAGCTCACCAGGGAGGGATCAGCCCCAGCATTTT
CASSPGRDQPQHF
>TRBV6-5|NA|TRBJ1-3|NA
TGTGCCAGCAGTTACTCGGACATCTCTGGAAACACCATATATTTT
CASSYSDISGNTIYF
>TRBV4-3|few|TRBJ2-3|NA
TGCGCCAGCAGCCAAGATTTGCCGGGTATGATATCTACAGATACGCAGTATTTT
CASSQDLPGMISTDTQYF
>TRBV19|NA|TRBJ1-1|TRBD1
TGTGCCAGTAGTGTCACCGGGACAGCGGCTAATGAAGCTTTCTTT
CASSVTGTAANEAFF
>TRBV2|NA|TRBJ2-5|TRBD1
TGTGCCAGCAGTGGCGGGACAGGGCGAGAAGAGACCCAGTACTTC
CASSGGTGREETQYF
>TRBV10-1|few|TRBJ2-1|NA
TGCGCCAGCAGTGAGTATCAGGCAGCCTACAATGAGCAGTTCTTC
CASSEYQAAYNEQFF
>TRBV7-9|NA|TRBJ2-3|NA
TGTGCCAGCAGCTTTAGTGCAGATACGCAGTATTTT
CASSFSADTQYF
>TRBV7-6|NA|TRBJ2-2|TRBD1
TGTGCCAGCAGCTTAAGAACAGGGGATAACACCGGGGAGCTGTTTTTT
CASSLRTGDNTGELFF
>TRBV9|NA|TRBJ2-1|TRBD1
TGTGCCAGCAGCGCCGAGACAGGGACGAATGAGCAGTTCTTC
CASSAETGTNEQFF